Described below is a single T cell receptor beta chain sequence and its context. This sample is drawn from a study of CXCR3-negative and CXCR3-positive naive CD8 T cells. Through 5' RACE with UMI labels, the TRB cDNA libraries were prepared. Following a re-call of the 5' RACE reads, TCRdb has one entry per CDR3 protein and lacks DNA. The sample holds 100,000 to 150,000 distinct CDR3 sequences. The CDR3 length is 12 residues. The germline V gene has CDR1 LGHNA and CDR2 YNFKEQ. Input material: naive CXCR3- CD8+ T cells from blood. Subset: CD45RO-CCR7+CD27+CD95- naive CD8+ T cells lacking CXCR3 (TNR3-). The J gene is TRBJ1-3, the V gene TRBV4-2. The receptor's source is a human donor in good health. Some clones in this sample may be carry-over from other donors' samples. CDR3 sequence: CASSQDGNTIYF.